This T cell receptor (beta chain) was found in a study of shared clonotypes between healthy human individuals. Whole-study context: A couple of women and a few men aged 18 to 49 made up the donors. Study findings and constraints: Generally, naive subsets (rather than memory subsets) showed larger estimated richness.

Only in-frame clones appear in the TCRdb table, and some are missing; sequencing was by immunoSEQ multiplex PCR. The top ten clones hold approximately 0.56% of a sample with roughly 1,000,000 clones, 75% to 85% of them seen once. CD4+ cells were split into CD45RA+ naive and CD45RA-negative memory subsets. Trimming took 8 bases from V and 4 from J; bases not matched to a gene: 4. There are 13 residues in the CDR3. Germline V gene data show CDR1 as KGHSH and CDR2 as LQKENI. A word on this clone: Its antigen remains unidentified.

The sample consisted of memory CD4+ T cells from PBMCs. Subset in this sample: CD45RA-negative fraction. The chain employs TRBV18 and TRBJ2-7; 11 nucleotides align to TRBD1. The origin of this receptor is a man aged 18 to 30 in good health. Some clones in this sample may be carry-over from other donors' samples. CDR3 coding DNA: TGTGCCAGCACAGGACAGGGGGCTTACGAGCAGTACTTC. It codes for CASTGQGAYEQYF.